The 27 T cell receptor beta chains below come from one sample, sequenced in a study of shared clonotypes between healthy human individuals. Sequenced by immunoSEQ multiplex PCR; TCRdb stores in-frame clones only, minus some. Here the sample spans hundreds of thousands of clones, 70% to 80% being singletons. Sequencing was performed on PBMCs. Receptors were obtained from a woman between 40 and 50 years old in good health. Some clones in this sample may be carry-over from other donors' samples.

The V call is TRBV7-2, the J call TRBJ2-1; no clear D. Germline CDR1 is SGHTA and CDR2 is FQGNSA. This CDR3 has 14 amino acids. V was shortened by 1 base and J by 7 bases, with 11 bases between the two germline ends. The CDR3 DNA reads as TGTGCCAGCAGCTTAGTGGGCCTGGAAAATGAGCAGTTCTTC. Its translation: CASSLVGLENEQFF.

V is TRBV5-1 and J is TRBJ1-6; D ambiguous. The CDR3 contains 15 residues. Germline CDR1 and CDR2: SGHRS and YFSETQ. V was trimmed by 1 base and J by 5 bases, leaving 10 bases between them. This chain's CDR3 is CASSLFEPNNSPLHF. The CDR3 nucleotides read TGCGCCAGCAGCTTGTTTGAGCCTAATAATTCACCCCTCCACTTT.

For this clone: A far more abundant clone sits one base away, making this likely a read error. The chain employs TRBV15 and TRBJ1-4; TRBD1 agrees at 12 bases. From germline, CDR1 is LNHNV and CDR2 YYDKDF (reference sequence). There are 16 residues in the CDR3. The CDR3 DNA reads as TGTGCCACCAGCGGAGATTCGGGACAGGGGGCTGAAAAACTGTTTTTT. Its translation: CATSGDSGQGAEKLFF. Full variable domain (remainder filled in from reference TRBV15 and TRBJ1-4): DAMVIQNPRYQVTQFGKPVTLSCSQTLNHNVMYWYQQKSSQAPKLLFHYYDKDFNNEADTPDNFQSRRPNTSFCFLDIRSPGLGDTAMYLCATSGDSGQGAEKLFFGSGTQLSVL.

The chain couples TRBV4-1 to TRBJ2-7; D remains ambiguous. The germline V gene encodes CDR1 MGHRA and CDR2 YSYEKL. Trimming removed 9 bases from V and 0 bases from J, with 24 bases in between. The CDR3 loop spans 17 amino acids. CDR3 sequence reads: CARSTRPGVSYSYEQYF. DNA for the CDR3: TGCGCCAGAAGTACAAGGCCCGGCGTGTCCTACTCCTACGAGCAGTACTTC.

Comment on this clone: This may be a read error, as it is one base from a much larger clone. Other DNA sequences in this specimen translate into the identical CDR3. The rearrangement joins TRBV11-2 to TRBJ1-2; no clear D gene. Trimming cost V 2 bases and J 5 bases, with 6 bases left between them. Germline lookup yields CDR1 SGHAT and CDR2 FQNNGV. The CDR3 extends over 12 amino acids. The CDR3 sequence: CASSLTAYGYTF. The CDR3 bases are TGTGCCAGCAGCTTAACAGCTTATGGCTACACCTTC.

The rearrangement joins TRBV7-2 to TRBJ2-1, with D unclear. V shed 1 base and J shed 6 bases, with 7 bases lying between them. This CDR3 contains 13 residues. CDR1 and CDR2 (germline): SGHTA, FQGNSA. CDR3 DNA: TGTGCCAGCAGCTTAGTCCGCATCAATGAGCAGTTCTTC. It translates to CASSLVRINEQFF.

This chain's CDR3 is CASSLTGTPRGYGYTF. CDR3 DNA: TGCGCCAGCAGCTTAACAGGGACTCCTCGGGGCTATGGCTACACCTTC. This chain uses TRBV5-1 with TRBJ1-2; possible D gene TRBD1, 6 bases. V gave up 2 bases and J gave up 4 bases, with 18 bases separating them. The CDR3 consists of 16 residues. Germline lookup yields CDR1 SGHRS and CDR2 YFSETQ.

The rearrangement uses TRBV6-5 and TRBJ1-2; D not certain. This CDR3 region has 13 residues. The germline V gene encodes CDR1 MNHEY and CDR2 SVGAGI. V dropped 0 bases and J dropped 4 bases, with 6 bases sitting between them. CDR3 loop: CASSYSTTYGYTF. The CDR3 nucleotides read TGTGCCAGCAGTTACTCGACAACCTATGGCTACACCTTC.

This chain links TRBV4-2 with TRBJ2-5; 7 bases map to TRBD2. Germline loops: CDR1 LGHNA, CDR2 YNFKEQ. The length of the CDR3 is 17 residues. Trimming cost V 3 bases and J 7 bases; bases outside gene matches: 17. CDR3 protein: CASSQSPAGSGGGTQYF. CDR3 coding DNA: TGTGCCAGCAGCCAGTCCCCCGCGGGCTCCGGCGGGGGGACCCAGTACTTC.

The gene calls are TRBV5-1 and TRBJ2-7, with 7 bases lining up with TRBD1. This CDR3 is 16 amino acids long. V shed 0 bases, J shed 2 bases, and the junction held 8 bases outside the gene matches. CDR1 SGHRS and CDR2 YFSETQ come from the germline V gene. The CDR3 is CASSLETGFVPYEQYF. The CDR3 nucleotides read TGCGCCAGCAGCTTGGAGACAGGGTTCGTTCCCTACGAGCAGTACTTC.

This clone has only a few counts. The chain links TRBV4-3 to TRBJ1-4, with TRBD1 identical over 8 bases. Germline V CDR1 and CDR2: LGHNA, YSLEER. CDR3 length: 16 amino acids. The V and J ends lost 0 bases and 7 bases, in that order; junction bases with no gene match: 7. CDR3 sequence: CASSQEPGTGSEKLFF. In DNA, the CDR3 is TGCGCCAGCAGCCAAGAACCAGGGACAGGAAGTGAAAAACTGTTTTTT.

The chain employs TRBV19 and TRBJ2-2; 8 bases align to TRBD2. The germline gives CDR1 LNHDA, CDR2 SQIVND (reference sequence). V was pared by 3 bases and J by 6 bases, with 21 bases of the junction left unmatched. The CDR3 is 20 residues long. The CDR3 sequence is CASSIPPATLREVGAGELFF. The CDR3 nucleotides are TGTGCCAGTAGTATCCCCCCCGCGACTTTGCGGGAGGTCGGCGCCGGGGAGCTGTTTTTT. The whole variable domain, filled in from reference TRBV19 and TRBJ2-2, reads DGGITQSPKYLFRKEGQNVTLSCEQNLNHDAMYWYRQDPGQGLRLIYYSQIVNDFQKGDIAEGYSVSREKKESFPLTVTSAQKNPTAFYLCASSIPPATLREVGAGELFFGEGSRLTVL.

This chain uses TRBV6-1 with TRBJ2-6; D unresolved. V gave up 3 bases and J gave up 2 bases, with 8 bases separating them. Germline CDR1 and CDR2: MNHNS and SASEGT. This CDR3 has 15 residues. This chain's CDR3 is CASSEGVTGANVLTF. The CDR3 nucleotides read TGTGCCAGCAGTGAGGGTGTCACTGGGGCCAACGTCCTGACTTTC.

The rearrangement uses TRBV28 and TRBJ2-7, with TRBD2 matching 7 bases. The tail of the sequence fits TRBJ2-5 better, so the J call may be wrong. CDR1 is MDHEN and CDR2 is SYDVKM in the germline V gene. CDR3 length: 13 residues. This CDR3 reads CASTLGRVETQYF. The CDR3 bases are TGTGCCAGCACCTTGGGGAGGGTGGAGACCCAGTACTTC.

The chain is built from TRBV5-1 and TRBJ2-7; D not resolved. Trimming removed 4 bases at V and 1 base at J, with 3 bases between. The CDR3 runs to 11 residues. Germline V gene lookup returns CDR1 SGHRS and CDR2 YFSETQ. Written as DNA, the CDR3 is TGCGCCAGCAGCGAATCCTACGAGCAGTACTTC. The encoded protein is CASSESYEQYF.

In its sample, this clone was seen many times. In nucleotides, the CDR3 is TGTGCCAGCAGCTTAGCCCCTAGCGGGAGGGGTGGAAACATTCAGTACTTC. Translating it yields CASSLAPSGRGGNIQYF. The chain uses TRBV7-6 and TRBJ2-4; 12 positions agree with TRBD2. Unmatched junction bases numbered 6, after V lost 0 bases and J lost 6 bases. Germline V gene data show CDR1 as SGHVS and CDR2 as FNYEAQ. This CDR3 region has 17 residues.

The rearrangement links TRBV10-3 to TRBJ1-1; TRBD1 agrees at 9 bases. The CDR3 has 13 amino acids. V trimming: 10 bases; J trimming: 4 bases; junction bases outside the gene matches: 7. Germline V gene lookup returns CDR1 ENHRY and CDR2 SYGVKD. The CDR3 reads CASTGQGSTEAFF. The CDR3 DNA follows: TGTGCCAGCACCGGACAGGGGAGCACTGAAGCTTTCTTT.

This clone was seen just once. V usage is TRBV4-2 and J usage is TRBJ1-2; perhaps TRBD1 as D (5 bases). Germline V lookup: CDR1 LGHNA, CDR2 YNFKEQ. V was shortened by 0 bases and J by 6 bases, with 11 bases between the two germline ends. This CDR3 spans 14 amino acids. The CDR3 coding sequence is TGTGCCAGCAGCCAAGAAGGGACTTCTAATGGCTACACCTTC. Its protein product is CASSQEGTSNGYTF.

This clone was detected a few times. Other DNA sequences of this sample code for an identical CDR3. J is TRBJ1-3 and V is TRBV28; 9 nucleotides line up with TRBD1. The CDR3 covers 14 residues. Germline V lookup: CDR1 MDHEN, CDR2 SYDVKM. Losses at the gene ends were 6 bases for V and 5 bases for J; bases not matched to a gene: 5. In DNA form, the CDR3 reads TGTGCCAGCAGCCGTGGACAGGGGCGAAACACCATATATTTT. Protein product: CASSRGQGRNTIYF.

This chain connects TRBV7-2 to TRBJ2-7; unclear D gene. The V and J ends lost 3 bases and 3 bases respectively, with 12 bases between them. CDR1 and CDR2 (germline): SGHTA, FQGNSA. The CDR3 is made up of 14 amino acids. The CDR3 DNA reads TGTGCCAGCAGCTTGGGTCACAGCAACTACGAGCAGTACTTC. Translated: CASSLGHSNYEQYF.

The CDR3 here is CASSQGRIAGGYTGELFF. The CDR3 DNA reads TGCGCCAGCAGCCAAGGGCGGATAGCGGGAGGGTACACCGGGGAGCTGTTTTTT. The chain has TRBV4-1 and TRBJ2-2, with TRBD2 identical over 11 bases. The CDR3 length is 18 residues. Losses at the gene ends were 1 base for V and 3 bases for J; bases not matched to a gene: 7. The germline CDR1 and CDR2 sequences are MGHRA and YSYEKL.

This rearrangement joins TRBV6-5 to TRBJ2-7, with 7 bases fitting TRBD1. The CDR3 contains 15 residues. Looked up from germline, CDR1 is MNHEY and CDR2 is SVGAGI. The V gene end was trimmed by 2 bases and the J gene end by 4 bases; junction bases not matched to a gene: 8. The CDR3 DNA sequence: TGTGCCAGCAGTTACCCACGACAGGGACGGTACGAGCAGTACTTC. It translates to CASSYPRQGRYEQYF.

V and J are TRBV6-5 and TRBJ1-1; maybe TRBD1 (5 bases). Looked up from germline, CDR1 is MNHEY and CDR2 is SVGAGI. Trimming removed 6 bases at V and 1 base at J, with 9 bases between. This CDR3 is built from 13 residues. CDR3 loop: CASRQDWNTEAFF. CDR3 coding DNA: TGTGCCAGCAGACAGGATTGGAACACTGAAGCTTTCTTT.

The genes are TRBV25-1 and TRBJ2-5, with a possible D match to TRBD2 (6 bases). Trimming left V 4 bases short and J 2 bases short, with 17 bases between. Germline-derived CDR1 and CDR2 are MGHDK and SYGVNS. The CDR3 consists of 16 residues. CDR3 residues: CASSGWGLAEQETQYF. In DNA form, the CDR3 reads TGTGCCAGCAGTGGCTGGGGTTTAGCGGAACAAGAGACCCAGTACTTC.

The chain employs TRBV28 and TRBJ1-5; possible D gene TRBD1, 6 bases. There are 15 residues in the CDR3. Germline CDR1 and CDR2: MDHEN and SYDVKM. Trimming stripped 6 bases from V and 3 bases from J, with 15 bases between. The CDR3 DNA reads TGTGCCAGCAGCCTTCAGGGGACTCCCAATCAGCCCCAGCATTTT. It yields the protein CASSLQGTPNQPQHF.

With respect to this clone: Other nucleotide sequences from this sample produce the same CDR3. The V and J genes are TRBV28 and TRBJ1-1; possibly TRBD1 for D (6 bases). This CDR3 is built from 14 residues. CDR1 is MDHEN, CDR2 SYDVKM, per germline. V was shortened by 8 bases and J by 2 bases, with 15 bases between the two germline ends. The CDR3 region is CASRSPGANTEAFF. The CDR3 region has the DNA TGTGCCAGCCGATCCCCAGGGGCCAACACTGAAGCTTTCTTT.

The genes are TRBV6-4 and TRBJ2-3; a possible D gene is TRBD1 (6 bases). The CDR3 runs to 13 residues. The germline CDR1 and CDR2 sequences are MRHNA and SNTAGT. Deletions cut 2 bases from V and 7 bases from J, with 10 bases between. The CDR3 loop reads CASSDQGMNTQYF. The CDR3 DNA reads TGTGCCAGCAGTGACCAGGGGATGAATACGCAGTATTTT.